This T cell receptor (beta chain) originates from a study of blood T cell repertoires in COVID-19. Looking at the study overall: The United States, Italy and Spain were the sources of the acute and convalescent COVID-19 samples. T cells, B-cell-depleted T cells, or PBMCs provided the cDNA or gDNA that served as material.

Germline V lookup: CDR1 ENHRY, CDR2 SYGVKD. CDR3 length equals 15 residues. V dropped 4 bases and J dropped 0 bases, with 7 bases sitting between them. Under the authors' procedure: Estimated nucleated cell counts came from reference gene primer amplification. Some clones are missing from TCRdb's copy, which holds only in-frame ones; the method was immunoSEQ multiplex PCR. The V and J calls and clone size were taken over from that table, and D and trimming were inferred from the DNA. The sample has tens of thousands of clones, roughly 78% seen once. The chain employs TRBV10-3 and TRBJ2-6; D gene unclear. The source of this sequence is a woman in her 70s with acute or convalescent COVID-19. Sample: peripheral blood. CDR3 nucleotides: TGTGCCATCAGTGGTCAGGACTCTGGGGCCAACGTCCTGACTTTC. Translation gives CAISGQDSGANVLTF.